The clone carrying this TCR beta chain showed up just once. This specimen belongs to a study of blood T cell repertoires in COVID-19. Generated by immunoSEQ multiplex PCR, the TCRdb table keeps only in-frame clones and is missing some. The sample records some 71,000 clones, 90% being singletons. The ends lost 2 bases at V and 3 bases at J; junction bases unmatched: 8. CDR1 is SGHTA and CDR2 is FQGNSA in the germline V gene. The CDR3 runs 16 residues. The sequence was collected from a man in his forties or fifties with acute or convalescent COVID-19. This chain joins TRBV7-2 and TRBJ2-7; 9 bases agree with TRBD2. The specimen was peripheral blood. The CDR3 spells CASSLRWLAGNYEQYF. CDR3 bases: TGTGCCAGCAGCTTAAGGTGGCTAGCGGGAAACTACGAGCAGTACTTC. Filled out from reference TRBV7-2 and TRBJ2-7, the complete variable domain reads GAGVSQSPSNKVTEKGKDVELRCDPISGHTALYWYRQSLGQGLEFLIYFQGNSAPDKSGLPSDRFSAERTGGSVSTLTIQRTQQEDSAVYLCASSLRWLAGNYEQYFGPGTRLTVT.